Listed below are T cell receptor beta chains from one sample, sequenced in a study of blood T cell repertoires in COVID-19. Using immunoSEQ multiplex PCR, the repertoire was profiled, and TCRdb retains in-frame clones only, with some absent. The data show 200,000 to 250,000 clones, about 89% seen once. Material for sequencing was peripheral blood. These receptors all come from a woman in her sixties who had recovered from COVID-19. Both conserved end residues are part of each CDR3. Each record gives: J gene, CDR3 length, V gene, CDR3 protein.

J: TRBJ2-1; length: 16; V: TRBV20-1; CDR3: CSASPQGAFDNNEQFF
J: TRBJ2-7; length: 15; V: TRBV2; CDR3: CASSRNPTGGGEQYF
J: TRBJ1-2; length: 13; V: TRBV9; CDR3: CASRGREGYGYTF
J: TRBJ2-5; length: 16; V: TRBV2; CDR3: CASSLTGGSIQETQYF
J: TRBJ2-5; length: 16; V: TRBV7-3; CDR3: CASSLRGGGAQETQYF
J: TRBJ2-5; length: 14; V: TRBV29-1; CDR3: CSVGPMGPGGTQYF
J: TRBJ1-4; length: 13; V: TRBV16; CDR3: CASSQRQNEKLFF
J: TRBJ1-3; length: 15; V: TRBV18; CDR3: CASSTGGSSGNTIYF
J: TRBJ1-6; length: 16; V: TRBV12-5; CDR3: CASGLNQGVYNSPLHF
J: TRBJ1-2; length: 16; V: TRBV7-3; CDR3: CASSFRGGGAPGGYTF
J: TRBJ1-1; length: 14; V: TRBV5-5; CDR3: CASSLLSSFPEAFF
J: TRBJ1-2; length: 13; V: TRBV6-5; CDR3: CASKLTGSGGYTF
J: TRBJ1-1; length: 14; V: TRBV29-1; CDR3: CSVWTGGPGTEAFF
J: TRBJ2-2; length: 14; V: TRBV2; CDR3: CASSRGAGDGELFF